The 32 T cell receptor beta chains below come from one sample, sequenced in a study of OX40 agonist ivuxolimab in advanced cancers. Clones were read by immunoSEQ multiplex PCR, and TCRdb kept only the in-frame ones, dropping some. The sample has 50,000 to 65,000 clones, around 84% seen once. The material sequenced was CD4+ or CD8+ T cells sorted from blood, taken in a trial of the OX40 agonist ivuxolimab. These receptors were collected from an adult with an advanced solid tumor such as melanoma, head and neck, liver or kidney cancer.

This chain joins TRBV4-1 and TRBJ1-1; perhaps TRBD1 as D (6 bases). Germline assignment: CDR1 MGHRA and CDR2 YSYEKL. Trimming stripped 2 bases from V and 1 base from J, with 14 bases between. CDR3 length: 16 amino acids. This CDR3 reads CASSQPFRGGNTEAFF. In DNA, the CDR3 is TGCGCCAGCAGCCAACCATTCCGAGGGGGGAACACTGAAGCTTTCTTT.

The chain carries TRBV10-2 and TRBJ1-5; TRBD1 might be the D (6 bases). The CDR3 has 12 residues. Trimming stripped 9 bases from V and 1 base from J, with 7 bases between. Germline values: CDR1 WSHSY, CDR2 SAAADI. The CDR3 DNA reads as TGCGCCAGGGGACAAAGCAATCAGCCCCAGCATTTT. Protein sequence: CARGQSNQPQHF.

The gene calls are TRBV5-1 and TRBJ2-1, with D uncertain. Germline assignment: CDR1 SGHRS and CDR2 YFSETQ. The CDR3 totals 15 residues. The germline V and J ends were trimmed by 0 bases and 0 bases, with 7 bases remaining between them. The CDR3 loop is CASSLAMSSYNEQFF. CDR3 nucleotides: TGCGCCAGCAGCTTGGCCATGAGCTCCTACAATGAGCAGTTCTTC.

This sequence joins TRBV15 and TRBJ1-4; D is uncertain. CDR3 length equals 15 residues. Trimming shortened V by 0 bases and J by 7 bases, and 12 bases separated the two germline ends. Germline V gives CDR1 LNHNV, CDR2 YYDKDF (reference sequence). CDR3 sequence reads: CATSRDPGKSEKLFF. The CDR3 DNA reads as TGTGCCACCAGCAGAGATCCTGGGAAAAGTGAAAAACTGTTTTTT.

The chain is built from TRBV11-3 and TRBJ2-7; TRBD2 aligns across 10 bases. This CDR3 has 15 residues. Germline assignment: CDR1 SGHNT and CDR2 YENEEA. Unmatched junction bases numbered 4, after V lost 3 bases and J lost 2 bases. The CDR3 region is CASSFLAGDTYEQYF. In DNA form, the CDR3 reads TGTGCCAGCAGCTTTCTAGCGGGGGACACCTACGAGCAGTACTTC.

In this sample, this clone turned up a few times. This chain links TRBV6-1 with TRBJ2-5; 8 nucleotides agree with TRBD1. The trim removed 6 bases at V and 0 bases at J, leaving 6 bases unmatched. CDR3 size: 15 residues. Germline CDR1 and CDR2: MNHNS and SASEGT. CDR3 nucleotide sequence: TGTGCCAGCAGACGACAGGGGACGTACCAAGAGACCCAGTACTTC. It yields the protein CASRRQGTYQETQYF.

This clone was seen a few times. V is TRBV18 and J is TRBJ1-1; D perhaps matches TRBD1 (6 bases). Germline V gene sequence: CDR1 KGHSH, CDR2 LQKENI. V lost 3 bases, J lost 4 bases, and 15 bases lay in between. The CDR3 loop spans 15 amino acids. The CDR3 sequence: CASSPMAGEATEAFF. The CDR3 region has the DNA TGTGCCAGCTCACCGATGGCAGGGGAGGCCACTGAAGCTTTCTTT.

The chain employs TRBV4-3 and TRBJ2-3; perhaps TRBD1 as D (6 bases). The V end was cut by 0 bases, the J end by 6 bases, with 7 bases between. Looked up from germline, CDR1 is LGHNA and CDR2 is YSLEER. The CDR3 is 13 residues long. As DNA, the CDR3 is TGCGCCAGCAGCCAAGAGGGGGCGGATACGCAGTATTTT. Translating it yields CASSQEGADTQYF.

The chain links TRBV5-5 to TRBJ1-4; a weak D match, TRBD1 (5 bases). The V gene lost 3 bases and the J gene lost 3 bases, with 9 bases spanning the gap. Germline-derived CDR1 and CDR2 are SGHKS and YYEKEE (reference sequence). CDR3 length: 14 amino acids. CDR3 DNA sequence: TGTGCCAGCAGCTGGAGGGGTCCTAATGAAAAACTGTTTTTT. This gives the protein CASSWRGPNEKLFF.

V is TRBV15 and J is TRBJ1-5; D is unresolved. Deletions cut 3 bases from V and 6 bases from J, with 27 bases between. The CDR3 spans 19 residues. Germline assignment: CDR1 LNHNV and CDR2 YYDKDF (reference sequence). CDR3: CATSSRSLFTWMSGQPQHF. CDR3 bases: TGTGCCACCAGCAGCAGATCTCTTTTCACCTGGATGAGTGGTCAGCCCCAGCATTTT.

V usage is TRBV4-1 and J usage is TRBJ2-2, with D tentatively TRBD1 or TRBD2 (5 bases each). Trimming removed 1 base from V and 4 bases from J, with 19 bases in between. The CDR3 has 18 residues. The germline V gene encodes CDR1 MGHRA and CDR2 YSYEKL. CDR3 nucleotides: TGCGCCAGCAGCCAAGGTTACCCGGGACGGTCGCTCACCGGGGAGCTGTTTTTT. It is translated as CASSQGYPGRSLTGELFF.

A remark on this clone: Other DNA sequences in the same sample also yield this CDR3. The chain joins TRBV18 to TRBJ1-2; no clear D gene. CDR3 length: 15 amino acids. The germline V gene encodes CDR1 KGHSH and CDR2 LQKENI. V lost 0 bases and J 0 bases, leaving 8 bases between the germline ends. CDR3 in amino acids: CASSPPAGTNYGYTF. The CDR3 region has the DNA TGTGCCAGCTCACCACCGGCGGGCACTAACTATGGCTACACCTTC.

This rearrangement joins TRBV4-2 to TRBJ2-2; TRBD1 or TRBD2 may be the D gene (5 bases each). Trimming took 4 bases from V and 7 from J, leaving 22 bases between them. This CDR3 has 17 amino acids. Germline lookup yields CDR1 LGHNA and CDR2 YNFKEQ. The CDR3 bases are TGTGCCAGCAGCCTCCGTTCGTTATCGGGACCACTCGGGGAGCTGTTTTTT. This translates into CASSLRSLSGPLGELFF.

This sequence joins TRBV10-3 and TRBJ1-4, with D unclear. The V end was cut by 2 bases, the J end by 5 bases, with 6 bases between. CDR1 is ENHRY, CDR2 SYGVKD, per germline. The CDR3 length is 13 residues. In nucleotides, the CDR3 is TGTGCCATCAGTGAGCCCCGGAATGAAAAACTGTTTTTT. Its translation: CAISEPRNEKLFF.

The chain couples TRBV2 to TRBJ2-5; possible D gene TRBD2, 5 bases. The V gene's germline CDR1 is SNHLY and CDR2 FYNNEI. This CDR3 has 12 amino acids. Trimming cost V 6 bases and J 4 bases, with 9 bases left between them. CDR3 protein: CASRLVRETQYF. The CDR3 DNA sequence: TGTGCCAGCAGACTAGTTCGAGAGACCCAGTACTTC.

Here the CDR3 reads CASSPPRGGYTF. CDR3 coding DNA: TGTGCCAGCAGTCCACCGAGAGGGGGCTACACCTTC. The chain employs TRBV6-5 and TRBJ1-2; D gene uncertain. The germline gives CDR1 MNHEY, CDR2 SVGAGI. The CDR3 is made up of 12 amino acids. Trimming took off 5 bases at V and 8 bases at J, with 12 bases between the two ends.

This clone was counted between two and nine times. CDR3 DNA: TGTGCCAGTAGTCCTGGGACGTCTACCTTTGAAAAACTGTTTTTT. Residues: CASSPGTSTFEKLFF. This chain joins TRBV19 and TRBJ1-4; tentative D call: TRBD1 (5 bases). Germline lookup yields CDR1 LNHDA and CDR2 SQIVND (reference sequence). Trimming shortened V by 5 bases and J by 7 bases, and 17 bases separated the two germline ends. The CDR3 runs 15 residues.

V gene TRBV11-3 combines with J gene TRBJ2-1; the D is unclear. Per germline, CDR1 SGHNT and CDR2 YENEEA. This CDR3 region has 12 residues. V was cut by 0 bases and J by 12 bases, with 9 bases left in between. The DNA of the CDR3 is TGTGCCAGCAGCTTAGATTGGGGTAGGCAGTTCTTC. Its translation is CASSLDWGRQFF.

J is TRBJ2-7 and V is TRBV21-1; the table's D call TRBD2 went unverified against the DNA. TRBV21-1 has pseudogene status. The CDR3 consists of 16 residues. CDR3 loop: CASSTRVRALVYEQYF. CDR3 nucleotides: TGTGCCAGCAGCACCCGGGTCCGAGCCCTTGTATACGAGCAGTACTTC.

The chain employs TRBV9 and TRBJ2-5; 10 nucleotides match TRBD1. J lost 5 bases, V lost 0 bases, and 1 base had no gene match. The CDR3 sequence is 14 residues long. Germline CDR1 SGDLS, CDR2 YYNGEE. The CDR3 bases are TGTGCCAGCAGCGTAGCGGGACAGGGGGAGACCCAGTACTTC. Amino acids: CASSVAGQGETQYF.

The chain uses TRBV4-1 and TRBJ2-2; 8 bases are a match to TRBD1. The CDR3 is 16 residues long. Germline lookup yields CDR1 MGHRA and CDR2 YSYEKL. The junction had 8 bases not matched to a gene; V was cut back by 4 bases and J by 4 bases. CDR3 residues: CASSPYRGAGTGELFF. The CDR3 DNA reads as TGCGCCAGCAGCCCCTACAGGGGGGCAGGCACCGGGGAGCTGTTTTTT.

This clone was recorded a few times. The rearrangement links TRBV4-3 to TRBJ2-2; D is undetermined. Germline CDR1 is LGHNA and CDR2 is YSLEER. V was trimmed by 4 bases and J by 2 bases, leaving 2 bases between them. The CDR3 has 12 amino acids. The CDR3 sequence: CASSLNTGELFF. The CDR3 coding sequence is TGCGCCAGCAGCCTTAACACCGGGGAGCTGTTTTTT.

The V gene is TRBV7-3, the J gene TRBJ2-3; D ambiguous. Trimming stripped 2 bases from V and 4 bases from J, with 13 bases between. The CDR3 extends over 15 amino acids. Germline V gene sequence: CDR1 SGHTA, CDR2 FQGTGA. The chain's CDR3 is CASSLSSDRADTQYF. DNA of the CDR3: TGTGCCAGCAGCTTATCGTCCGACCGGGCAGATACGCAGTATTTT.

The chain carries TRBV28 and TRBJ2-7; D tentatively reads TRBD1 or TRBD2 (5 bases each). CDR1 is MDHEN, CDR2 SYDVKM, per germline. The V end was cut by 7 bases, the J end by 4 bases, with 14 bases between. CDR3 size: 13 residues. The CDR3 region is CASTDGDLYEQYF. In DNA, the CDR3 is TGTGCCAGCACGGATGGGGACCTTTACGAGCAGTACTTC.

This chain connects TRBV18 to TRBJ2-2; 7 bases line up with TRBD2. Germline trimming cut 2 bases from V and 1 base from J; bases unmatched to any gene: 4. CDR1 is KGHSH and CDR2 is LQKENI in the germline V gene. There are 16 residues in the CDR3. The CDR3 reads CASSPNPSGNTGELFF. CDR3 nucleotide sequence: TGTGCCAGCTCACCAAACCCTAGCGGGAACACCGGGGAGCTGTTTTTT.

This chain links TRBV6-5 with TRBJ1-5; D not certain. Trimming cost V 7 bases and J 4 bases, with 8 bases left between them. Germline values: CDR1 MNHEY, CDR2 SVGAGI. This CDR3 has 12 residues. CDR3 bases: TGTGCCAGCACTGACGGAAATCAGCCCCAGCATTTT. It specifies CASTDGNQPQHF.

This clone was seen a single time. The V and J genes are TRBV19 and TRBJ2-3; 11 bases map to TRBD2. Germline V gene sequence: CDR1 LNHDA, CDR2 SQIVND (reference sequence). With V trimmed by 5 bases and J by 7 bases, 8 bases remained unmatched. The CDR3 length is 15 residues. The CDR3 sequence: CASSQIAGGPYTQYF. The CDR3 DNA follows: TGTGCCAGTAGTCAAATAGCGGGAGGGCCATATACGCAGTATTTT. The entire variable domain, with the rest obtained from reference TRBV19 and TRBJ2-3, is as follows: DGGITQSPKYLFRKEGQNVTLSCEQNLNHDAMYWYRQDPGQGLRLIYYSQIVNDFQKGDIAEGYSVSREKKESFPLTVTSAQKNPTAFYLCASSQIAGGPYTQYFGPGTRLTVL.

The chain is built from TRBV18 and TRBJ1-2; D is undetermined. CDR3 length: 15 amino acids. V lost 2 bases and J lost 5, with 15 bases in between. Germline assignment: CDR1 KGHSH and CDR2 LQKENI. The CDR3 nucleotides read TGTGCCAGCTCACCAGATGGGGTTAGACTATATGGCTACACCTTC. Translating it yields CASSPDGVRLYGYTF.

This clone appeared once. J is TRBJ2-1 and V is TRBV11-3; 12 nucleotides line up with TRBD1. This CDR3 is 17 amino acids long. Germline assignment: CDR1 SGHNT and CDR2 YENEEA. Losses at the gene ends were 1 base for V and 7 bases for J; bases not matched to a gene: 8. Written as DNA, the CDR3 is TGTGCCAGCAGCTTAGGTGGTGGGACAGGGGGCGAGAATGAGCAGTTCTTC. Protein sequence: CASSLGGGTGGENEQFF.

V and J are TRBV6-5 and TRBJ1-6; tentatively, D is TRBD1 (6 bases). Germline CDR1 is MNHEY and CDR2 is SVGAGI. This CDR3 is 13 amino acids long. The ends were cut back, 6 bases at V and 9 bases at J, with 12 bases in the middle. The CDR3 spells CASRVRGGSPLHF. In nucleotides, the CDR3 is TGTGCCAGCAGGGTGAGGGGGGGTTCACCCCTCCACTTT.

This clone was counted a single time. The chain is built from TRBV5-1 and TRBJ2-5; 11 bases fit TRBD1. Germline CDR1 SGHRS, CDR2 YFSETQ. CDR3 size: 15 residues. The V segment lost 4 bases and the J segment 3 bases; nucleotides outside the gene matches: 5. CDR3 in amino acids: CASSPGTGGEETQYF. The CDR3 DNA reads TGCGCCAGCAGCCCGGGGACAGGGGGGGAAGAGACCCAGTACTTC.

The CDR3 DNA reads as TGCGCCAGCACTACACTTGTGACTAGCGGCTCCTACGAGCAGTACTTC. Protein: CASTTLVTSGSYEQYF. V usage is TRBV10-1 and J usage is TRBJ2-7, with TRBD2 identical over 9 bases. This CDR3 is 16 amino acids long. With 7 bases clipped from V and 0 bases from J, the junction kept 10 bases outside the gene matches. From germline, CDR1 is WNHNN and CDR2 SYGVQD (reference sequence).